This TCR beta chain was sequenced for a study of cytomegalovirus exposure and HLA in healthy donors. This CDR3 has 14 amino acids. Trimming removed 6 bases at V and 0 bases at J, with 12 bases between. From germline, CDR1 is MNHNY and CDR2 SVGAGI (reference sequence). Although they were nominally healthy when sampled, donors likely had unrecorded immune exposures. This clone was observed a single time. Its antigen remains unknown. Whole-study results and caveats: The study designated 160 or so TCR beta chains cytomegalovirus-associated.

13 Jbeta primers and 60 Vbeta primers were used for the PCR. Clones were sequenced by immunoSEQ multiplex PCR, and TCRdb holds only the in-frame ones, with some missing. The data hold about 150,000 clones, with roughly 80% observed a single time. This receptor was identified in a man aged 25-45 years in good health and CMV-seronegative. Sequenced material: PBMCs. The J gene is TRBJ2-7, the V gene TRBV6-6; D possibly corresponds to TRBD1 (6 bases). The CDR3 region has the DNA TGTGCCAGCAGCCGGGACACGAGCTCCTACGAGCAGTACTTC. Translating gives CASSRDTSSYEQYF.